This T cell receptor beta chain was identified during a study of T cells in Graves' hyperthyroidism and ophthalmopathy. TCR beta CDR3 region amplification was performed from RNA transcripts. The TCR CDR3 first-round RT-PCR relied on the HTBI primer set. One entry per CDR3 protein results from TCRdb running MiXCR on the multiplex PCR reads. The sample includes over 650,000 distinct CDR3 sequences, roughly 15% of them seen just once. On this clonotype itself: Its antigen remains unidentified.

Germline V gene data show CDR1 as KGHDR and CDR2 as SFDVKD. CDR3 length: 13 residues. Trimming removed 9 bases from V and 2 bases from J, with 10 bases in between. For Graves' hyperthyroidism to be stable, ophthalmopathy could not progress within 18 months. Hyperthyroidism in the patients, aged 18 to 65, was newly diagnosed and under 2 months in duration. Findings and caveats of the study: The blood repertoire included most of the expanded thyroid clonotypes above 0.001.

The genes are TRBV24-1 and TRBJ2-1; D is perhaps TRBD2 (6 bases). This sequence originates from a man younger than 35 with Graves' hyperthyroidism. The material sequenced was blood. The CDR3 protein is CATGSGAYNEQFF. The CDR3 DNA reads as TGTGCCACCGGTTCGGGGGCCTACAATGAGCAGTTCTTC.